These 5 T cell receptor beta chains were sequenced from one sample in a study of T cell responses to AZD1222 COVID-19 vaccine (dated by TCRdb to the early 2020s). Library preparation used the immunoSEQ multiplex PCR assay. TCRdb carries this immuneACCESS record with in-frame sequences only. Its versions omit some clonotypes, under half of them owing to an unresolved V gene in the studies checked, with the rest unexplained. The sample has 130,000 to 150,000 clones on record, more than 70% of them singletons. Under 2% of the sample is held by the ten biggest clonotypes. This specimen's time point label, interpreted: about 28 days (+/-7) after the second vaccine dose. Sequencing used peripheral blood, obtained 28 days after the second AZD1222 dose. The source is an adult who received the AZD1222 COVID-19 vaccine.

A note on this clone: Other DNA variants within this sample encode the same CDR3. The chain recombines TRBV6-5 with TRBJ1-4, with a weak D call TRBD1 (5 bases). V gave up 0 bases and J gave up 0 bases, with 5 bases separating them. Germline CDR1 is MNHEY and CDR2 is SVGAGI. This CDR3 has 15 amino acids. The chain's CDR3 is CASSYSGATNEKLFF. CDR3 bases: TGTGCCAGCAGTTACTCGGGGGCAACTAATGAAAAACTGTTTTTT.

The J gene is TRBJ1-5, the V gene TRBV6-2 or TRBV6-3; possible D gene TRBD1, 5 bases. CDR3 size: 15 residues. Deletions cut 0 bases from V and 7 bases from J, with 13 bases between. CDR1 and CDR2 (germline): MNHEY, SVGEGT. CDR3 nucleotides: TGTGCCAGCAGTTACTCTATGGGGGAGGACCAGCCCCAGCATTTT. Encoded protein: CASSYSMGEDQPQHF.

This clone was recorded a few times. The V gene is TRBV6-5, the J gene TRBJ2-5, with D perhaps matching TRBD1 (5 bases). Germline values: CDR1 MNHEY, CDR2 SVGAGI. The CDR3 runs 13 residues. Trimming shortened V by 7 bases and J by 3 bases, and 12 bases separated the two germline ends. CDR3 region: CASTGWPEETQYF. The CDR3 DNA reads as TGTGCCAGCACAGGGTGGCCCGAAGAGACCCAGTACTTC.

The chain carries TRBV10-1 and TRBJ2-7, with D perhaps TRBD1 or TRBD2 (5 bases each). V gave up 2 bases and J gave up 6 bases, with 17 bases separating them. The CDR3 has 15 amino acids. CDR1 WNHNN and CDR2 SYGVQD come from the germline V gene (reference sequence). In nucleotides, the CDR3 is TGCGCCAGCAGTGAGAGGGCAGGGTCGCGGGTCGAGCAGTACTTC. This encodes CASSERAGSRVEQYF.

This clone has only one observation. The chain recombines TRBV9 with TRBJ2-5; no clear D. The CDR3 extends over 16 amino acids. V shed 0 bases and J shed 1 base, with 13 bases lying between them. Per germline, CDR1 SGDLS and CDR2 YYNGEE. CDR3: CASSVGAAAIQETQYF. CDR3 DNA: TGTGCCAGCAGCGTAGGGGCGGCGGCCATCCAAGAGACCCAGTACTTC.